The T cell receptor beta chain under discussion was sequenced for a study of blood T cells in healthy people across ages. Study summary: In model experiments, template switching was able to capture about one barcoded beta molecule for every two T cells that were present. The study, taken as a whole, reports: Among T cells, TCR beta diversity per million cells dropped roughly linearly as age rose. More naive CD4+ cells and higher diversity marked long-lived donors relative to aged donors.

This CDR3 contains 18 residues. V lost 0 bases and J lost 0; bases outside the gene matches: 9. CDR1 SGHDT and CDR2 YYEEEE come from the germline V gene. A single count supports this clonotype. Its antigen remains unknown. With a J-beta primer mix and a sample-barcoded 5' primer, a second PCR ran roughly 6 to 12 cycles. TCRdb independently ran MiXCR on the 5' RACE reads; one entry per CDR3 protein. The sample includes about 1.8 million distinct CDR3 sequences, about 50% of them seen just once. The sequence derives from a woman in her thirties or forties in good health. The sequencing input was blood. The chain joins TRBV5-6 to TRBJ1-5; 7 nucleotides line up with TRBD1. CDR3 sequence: CASSLGTGALYSNQPQHF. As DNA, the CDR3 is TGTGCCAGCAGCTTGGGGACAGGCGCCTTATATAGCAATCAGCCCCAGCATTTT.